These 23 T cell receptor beta chains were all obtained from the same sample, sequenced in a study of post-analysis software for immune sequencing data. Study-wide results and caveats: Among five TRBV segments more frequent in patients than controls were TRBV5-6, TRBV5-1 and TRBV20-1.

No antigen has been assigned to these receptors. Carried by the TCR beta cDNA libraries were unique molecular identifiers. TCRdb independently ran MiXCR on the PCR reads; one entry per CDR3 protein. Among approximately 770,000 distinct CDR3 sequences listed, 40% to 55% were seen once. Sequenced sample: blood. These receptors were collected from a girl aged 5-17 years with multiple sclerosis.

About this clonotype itself: At one boundary the junction diverges from the germline segment, which might be a read error. The CDR3 DNA reads as TGTGCCGGCAGCGGGCGACAGGTGCAAAAGACCCAGTACTTC. Its translation: CAGSGRQVQKTQYF. V and J are TRBV13 and TRBJ2-5; D may be TRBD1 or TRBD2 (6 bases each). This CDR3 is built from 14 residues. CDR1 and CDR2 (germline): PRHDT, FYEKMQ (reference sequence).

V usage is TRBV20-1 and J usage is TRBJ2-1; 12 positions agree with TRBD2. The germline gives CDR1 DFQATT, CDR2 SNEGSKA (reference sequence). Trimming removed 6 bases from V and 7 bases from J; junction bases left unmatched: 22. The CDR3 covers 19 residues. CDR3 protein: CSARLRRLAGEKNGNEQFF. CDR3 DNA sequence: TGCAGTGCCCGCCTTCGGAGACTAGCGGGAGAAAAGAACGGGAATGAGCAGTTCTTC.

This sequence joins TRBV28 and TRBJ1-2; 9 bases line up with TRBD1. CDR1 MDHEN and CDR2 SYDVKM come from the germline V gene. The CDR3 runs to 14 residues. V shed 6 bases and J 5 bases; nucleotides not matched to a gene: 7. In nucleotides, the CDR3 is TGTGCCAGCAGGAGGGACAGGGTACAGTATGGCTACACCTTC. This sequence encodes CASRRDRVQYGYTF.

This sequence joins TRBV5-1 and TRBJ2-5; 10 bases are a match to TRBD2. Germline CDR1 SGHRS, CDR2 YFSETQ. This CDR3 is 15 amino acids long. With V trimmed by 2 bases and J by 5 bases, 6 bases remained unmatched. The CDR3: CASSLAGGHGETQYF. For the CDR3, the DNA is TGCGCCAGCAGCTTAGCGGGAGGGCACGGCGAGACCCAGTACTTC.

The rearrangement joins TRBV2 to TRBJ1-2; maybe TRBD1 (6 bases). Per the germline V gene, CDR1 is SNHLY and CDR2 is FYNNEI. The CDR3 extends over 13 amino acids. V was clipped by 10 bases and J by 7 bases, with 19 bases between them. The CDR3, as DNA: TGTGCCACCGTGGGGGCCGCCTCAGGTGGCTACACCTTC. As protein: CATVGAASGGYTF.

The DNA of the CDR3 is TGTGCCACCAGCAGAGATCTCGGGACAGGGGGTCGGCGGACTGAAGCTTTCTTT. Protein sequence: CATSRDLGTGGRRTEAFF. V usage is TRBV15 and J usage is TRBJ1-1; 11 bases match TRBD1. In germline, CDR1 is LNHNV, CDR2 YYDKDF (reference sequence). The trim removed 0 bases at V and 5 bases at J, leaving 11 bases unmatched. This CDR3 has 18 residues.

The chain uses TRBV20-1 and TRBJ2-5; D is possibly TRBD1 (7 bases). Trimming left V 3 bases short and J 5 bases short, with 16 bases between. This CDR3 comprises 14 residues. Germline loops: CDR1 DFQATT, CDR2 SNEGSKA (reference sequence). CDR3 DNA sequence: TGCAGTGCTAGTCAGGGGGGAGAAGTGGAGACCCAGTACTTC. Residues: CSASQGGEVETQYF.

The table lists this clonotype with a few counts. The J gene is TRBJ2-5, the V gene TRBV20-1, with D perhaps matching TRBD2 (7 bases). CDR3 length equals 16 residues. Trimming pared 3 bases from V and 1 base from J, leaving 18 bases between. The germline V gene encodes CDR1 DFQATT and CDR2 SNEGSKA (reference sequence). The CDR3 region has the DNA TGCAGTGCTAGGGGTTGGCCCCGGGGGGCCCAAGAGACCCAGTACTTC. It yields the protein CSARGWPRGAQETQYF.

The CDR3 loop reads CASSLLGRSTDTQYF. CDR3 DNA: TGCGCCAGCAGCTTGTTAGGGCGAAGCACAGATACGCAGTATTTT. The rearrangement links TRBV5-1 to TRBJ2-3; D not certain. The length of the CDR3 is 15 residues. Looked up from germline, CDR1 is SGHRS and CDR2 is YFSETQ. The V and J ends lost 1 base and 0 bases respectively, with 9 bases between them.

There are a few counts of this clonotype. The chain joins TRBV6-5 to TRBJ1-2; the match to TRBD1 covers 7 bases. Germline V gene data show CDR1 as MNHEY and CDR2 as SVGAGI. This CDR3 comprises 16 residues. V was pared by 3 bases and J by 8 bases, with 15 bases of the junction left unmatched. This CDR3 is CASSYYGQATVEGYTF. CDR3 DNA: TGTGCCAGCAGTTATTACGGACAGGCTACGGTGGAAGGCTACACCTTC.

The J gene is TRBJ1-1, the V gene TRBV29-1, with unresolved D. Per germline, CDR1 SQVTM and CDR2 ANQGSEA. V lost 4 bases, J lost 5 bases, and 11 bases lay in between. The CDR3 runs 12 residues. CDR3: CSVGPPRTEAFF. CDR3 bases: TGCAGCGTTGGGCCGCCTCGGACTGAAGCTTTCTTT.

This chain joins TRBV5-1 and TRBJ1-2; D might be TRBD1 (6 bases). Germline loops: CDR1 SGHRS, CDR2 YFSETQ. Trimming took 5 bases from V and 12 from J, leaving 20 bases between them. The CDR3 runs to 13 residues. CDR3 sequence: CASREPGQGSDTF. The CDR3 DNA follows: TGCGCCAGCAGAGAACCGGGACAAGGATCCGACACCTTC. Filled out from reference TRBV5-1 and TRBJ1-2, the complete variable domain reads KAGVTQTPRYLIKTRGQQVTLSCSPISGHRSVSWYQQTPGQGLQFLFEYFSETQRNKGNFPGRFSGRQFSNSRSEMNVSTLELGDSALYLCASREPGQGSDTFGSGTRLTVV.

This clonotype was seen more than once but under ten times. This rearrangement joins TRBV6-5 to TRBJ2-7, with D maybe TRBD1 (6 bases). V lost 5 bases and J lost 3, with 20 bases in between. The germline CDR1 and CDR2 sequences are MNHEY and SVGAGI. The CDR3 covers 16 residues. The CDR3 sequence: CASSNTQGRSYYEQYF. Here the CDR3 DNA reads TGTGCCAGCAGTAATACCCAGGGGAGATCCTACTACGAGCAGTACTTC.

The chain uses TRBV12-3 or TRBV12-4 and TRBJ1-1, with D unclear. The CDR3 is 13 residues long. The germline V and J ends were trimmed by 6 bases and 6 bases, with 14 bases remaining between them. The DNA of the CDR3 is TGTGCCAGCAGGGGAGAAGGGAGGTCTGAAGCTTTCTTT. Protein sequence: CASRGEGRSEAFF.

This chain uses TRBV11-2 with TRBJ1-6; 7 positions match TRBD1. Germline V gives CDR1 SGHAT, CDR2 FQNNGV. The trim removed 1 base at V and 7 bases at J, leaving 13 bases unmatched. This CDR3 is built from 18 residues. The CDR3 DNA follows: TGTGCCAGCAGCTTAGGGAACACGTGGGACAGCGAAAATTCACCCCTCCACTTT. Its translation: CASSLGNTWDSENSPLHF.

This chain joins TRBV25-1 and TRBJ2-7, with TRBD1 matching over 8 bases. The CDR3 spans 16 residues. V gave up 5 bases and J gave up 2 bases; unmatched junction bases: 11. Germline-derived CDR1 and CDR2 are MGHDK and SYGVNS. The CDR3 bases are TGTGCCAGCAGTAACCCCGGACAGGGCCAAACCTACGAGCAGTACTTC. Its translation: CASSNPGQGQTYEQYF.

V usage is TRBV4-2 and J usage is TRBJ2-3; possibly TRBD2 for D (6 bases). In germline, CDR1 is LGHNA, CDR2 YNFKEQ. V lost 4 bases, J lost 8 bases, and 19 bases lay in between. This CDR3 comprises 15 residues. CDR3 protein: CASSPNVDPGGTQYF. The CDR3, as DNA: TGTGCCAGCAGCCCTAACGTGGACCCCGGGGGTACGCAGTATTTT.

This clonotype occurred a few times. CDR3 nucleotides: TGCAGCGCCCCGTTTGGCAATGAGCAGTTCTTC. Translating it yields CSAPFGNEQFF. V is TRBV29-1 and J is TRBJ2-1; D unclear. Germline CDR1 reads SQVTM; CDR2 reads ANQGSEA. The CDR3 loop spans 11 amino acids. V was clipped by 7 bases and J by 6 bases, with 10 bases between them.

The chain recombines TRBV20-1 with TRBJ2-1, with D possibly matching TRBD2 (7 bases). The germline gives CDR1 DFQATT, CDR2 SNEGSKA (reference sequence). The CDR3 consists of 13 residues. Trimming took 5 bases from V and 13 from J, leaving 21 bases between them. The CDR3 loop is CSALGGESRIQFF. The CDR3 nucleotides read TGCAGTGCTCTAGGGGGGGAGAGCCGGATTCAGTTCTTC.

The genes are TRBV5-1 and TRBJ2-1, with a possible D match to TRBD2 (5 bases). CDR1 SGHRS and CDR2 YFSETQ come from the germline V gene. The CDR3 consists of 15 residues. Between the trimmed V and J ends, which lost 0 bases and 5 bases, there was a span of 12 bases. CDR3 residues: CASSLGTQSHNEQFF. CDR3 nucleotides: TGCGCCAGCAGCTTGGGGACTCAATCTCACAATGAGCAGTTCTTC.

The sample holds a few counts of this clonotype. The chain is built from TRBV4-1 and TRBJ2-5; 8 bases agree with TRBD1. The CDR3 runs to 16 residues. Germline values: CDR1 MGHRA, CDR2 YSYEKL. V was pared by 0 bases and J by 5 bases, with 8 bases of the junction left unmatched. DNA for the CDR3: TGCGCCAGCAGCCAAGAGGCAGGGGGCTTTCGGGAGACCCAGTACTTC. It codes for CASSQEAGGFRETQYF.

The chain uses TRBV9 and TRBJ2-1; the D is unclear. The germline CDR1 and CDR2 sequences are SGDLS and YYNGEE. V was shortened by 0 bases and J by 2 bases, with 9 bases between the two germline ends. The CDR3 loop spans 15 amino acids. The CDR3 nucleotides are TGTGCCAGCAGCGTAGGGGTGCTCACCTACAATGAGCAGTTCTTC. Amino acid sequence: CASSVGVLTYNEQFF.

This chain joins TRBV7-9 and TRBJ2-5; tentative D call: TRBD1 (6 bases). Germline-derived CDR1 and CDR2 are SEHNR and FQNEAQ (reference sequence). The CDR3 extends over 14 amino acids. V was trimmed by 6 bases and J by 1 base, leaving 12 bases between them. The CDR3 here is CASRGGRIQETQYF. As DNA, the CDR3 is TGTGCCAGCAGAGGGGGACGTATCCAAGAGACCCAGTACTTC. Full variable domain (remainder filled in from reference TRBV7-9 and TRBJ2-5): DTGVSQNPRHKITKRGQNVTFRCDPISEHNRLYWYRQTLGQGPEFLTYFQNEAQLEKSRLLSDRFSAERPKGSFSTLEIQRTEQGDSAMYLCASRGGRIQETQYFGPGTRLLVL.